The 8 T cell receptor beta chains presented below share a single source sample, sequenced in a study of T cell repertoires in cytomegalovirus infection. TCRdb re-analysed the reads in MiXCR, keeping a single row per CDR3 protein. This repertoire shows 510,000 or so distinct CDR3 sequences, approximately 25% found once; its top ten account for roughly 13%. Material for sequencing was PBMCs. These receptor sequences come from a human donor in good health (CMV status not recorded). Some clones in this sample may be carry-over from other donors' samples.

In the case of this clonotype: One end of the junction fails to match germline, which may point to a read error. The J gene is TRBJ1-1, the V gene TRBV7-2; D is unclear. Germline loops: CDR1 SGHTA, CDR2 FQGNSA. This CDR3 has 14 amino acids. CDR3 in DNA: TGTGCCACCAGCTTAGACGGCCCGAACACTGAAGCTTTCTTT. Translated: CATSLDGPNTEAFF.

This clonotype was counted a few times. The CDR3 is CASSVGSATLYGYTF. DNA for the CDR3: TGTGCCAGCAGCGTAGGTTCAGCCACCCTCTATGGCTACACCTTC. The chain employs TRBV9 and TRBJ1-2; D is unresolved. Trimming cost V 0 bases and J 4 bases, with 13 bases left between them. The CDR3 extends over 15 amino acids. Germline V gene sequence: CDR1 SGDLS, CDR2 YYNGEE.

This clonotype was found many times. The V gene is TRBV7-9, the J gene TRBJ1-2; D might be TRBD1 (5 bases). CDR1 is SEHNR and CDR2 is FQNEAQ in the germline V gene (reference sequence). The V end was cut by 4 bases, the J end by 4 bases, with 10 bases between. This CDR3 has 13 amino acids. CDR3: CASSSTDSYGYTF. The DNA of the CDR3 is TGTGCCAGCAGCTCAACCGACAGCTATGGCTACACCTTC.

This clonotype was observed a handful of times. This sequence joins TRBV15 and TRBJ2-4; D remains ambiguous. This CDR3 is 13 amino acids long. Per the germline V gene, CDR1 is LNHNV and CDR2 is YYDKDF (reference sequence). V was clipped by 7 bases and J by 1 base, with 8 bases between them. The CDR3 protein is CATTSRAKNIQYF. The CDR3 DNA sequence: TGTGCCACCACCTCTCGGGCCAAAAACATTCAGTACTTC.

This clonotype was observed a handful of times. This rearrangement joins TRBV4-1 to TRBJ2-1; 9 nucleotides align to TRBD2. Germline CDR1 is MGHRA and CDR2 is YSYEKL. The CDR3 is 17 amino acids. The V segment lost 4 bases and the J segment 0 bases; nucleotides outside the gene matches: 7. The DNA for the CDR3 is TGCGCCAGCAGCCCCGGACTAGCGATCAGCTCCTACAATGAGCAGTTCTTC. Translated, it gives CASSPGLAISSYNEQFF.

The chain combines TRBV7-2 with TRBJ2-3; 7 bases fit TRBD2. This CDR3 is built from 14 residues. The germline CDR1 and CDR2 sequences are SGHTA and FQGNSA. V lost 7 bases, J lost 2 bases, and 6 bases stayed unmatched. The CDR3 sequence: CASTTSGDTDTQYF. CDR3 sequence (DNA): TGTGCCAGCACGACAAGCGGGGACACAGATACGCAGTATTTT. Full variable domain (remainder filled in from reference TRBV7-2 and TRBJ2-3): GAGVSQSPSNKVTEKGKDVELRCDPISGHTALYWYRQSLGQGLEFLIYFQGNSAPDKSGLPSDRFSAERTGGSVSTLTIQRTQQEDSAVYLCASTTSGDTDTQYFGPGTRLTVL.

At least ten counts were recorded for this clonotype. The chain joins TRBV6-2 or TRBV6-3 to TRBJ2-1, with D possibly matching TRBD2 (5 bases). V was pared by 8 bases and J by 2 bases, with 10 bases between. The CDR3 is 13 amino acids. Germline V CDR1 and CDR2: MNHEY, SVGEGT. Here the CDR3 DNA reads TGTGCCAGCTTCGGGGAGCCCTACAATGAGCAGTTCTTC. It codes for CASFGEPYNEQFF.

For the CDR3, the DNA is TGTGCCAGCAGTTTAGGCGGTTTGTCACCCCTCCACTTT. It is translated as CASSLGGLSPLHF. The chain has TRBV27 and TRBJ1-6; D is undetermined. V lost 2 bases, J lost 10 bases, and 9 bases lay in between. This CDR3 spans 13 amino acids. CDR1 is MNHEY, CDR2 SMNVEV, per germline (reference sequence).